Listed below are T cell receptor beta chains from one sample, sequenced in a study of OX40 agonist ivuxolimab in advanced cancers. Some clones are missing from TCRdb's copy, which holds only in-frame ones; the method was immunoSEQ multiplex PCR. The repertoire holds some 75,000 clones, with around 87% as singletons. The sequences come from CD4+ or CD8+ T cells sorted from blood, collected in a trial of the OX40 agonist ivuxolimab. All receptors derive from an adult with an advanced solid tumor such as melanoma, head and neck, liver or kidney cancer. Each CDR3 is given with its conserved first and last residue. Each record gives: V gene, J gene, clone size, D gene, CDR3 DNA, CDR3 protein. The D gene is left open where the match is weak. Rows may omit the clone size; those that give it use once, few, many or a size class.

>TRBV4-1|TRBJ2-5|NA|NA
TGCGCCAGCAGCCAAGAGTCCCCCAGACTGACAGTCCCTGGGACCCAGTACTTC
CASSQESPRLTVPGTQYF
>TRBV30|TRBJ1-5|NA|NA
TGTGCCTGGTCATCCGGGCGGCATCAGCCCCAGCATTTT
CAWSSGRHQPQHF
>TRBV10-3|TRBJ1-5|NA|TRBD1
TGTGCCATCAGTAAGGGACAGGGGTTTCCCAATCAGCCCCAGCATTTT
CAISKGQGFPNQPQHF
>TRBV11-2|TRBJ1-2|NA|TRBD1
TGTGCCAGCAGCTTATTAACAGGGGTAGTTGGCTACACCTTC
CASSLLTGVVGYTF
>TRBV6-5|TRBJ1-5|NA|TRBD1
TGTGCCAGCAGTTACGGGCAGGGGGGTTATCAGCCCCAGCATTTT
CASSYGQGGYQPQHF
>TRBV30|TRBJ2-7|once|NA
TGTGCCTGGAGTCGACAGGTTACCTACGAGCAGTACTTC
CAWSRQVTYEQYF
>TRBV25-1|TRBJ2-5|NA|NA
TGTGCCAGCAGTGAACAGACGGGGGCTGGAGAGACCCAGTACTTC
CASSEQTGAGETQYF
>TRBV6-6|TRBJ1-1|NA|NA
TGTGCCACGCGAGGACAGCCTGGGACTGAAGCTTTCTTT
CATRGQPGTEAFF
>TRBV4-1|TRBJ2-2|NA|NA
TGCGCCAGCAGCAACCGACAGCAGACGAACACCGGGGAGCTGTTTTTT
CASSNRQQTNTGELFF
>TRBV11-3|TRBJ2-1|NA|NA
TGTGCCAGCAGCTCCTCCGAGGAGGGGCGGGTTAATGAGCAGTTCTTC
CASSSSEEGRVNEQFF
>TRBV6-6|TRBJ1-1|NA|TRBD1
TGTGCCAGCAGTTACTCGGGGACAGGAGAAGCTTTCTTT
CASSYSGTGEAFF
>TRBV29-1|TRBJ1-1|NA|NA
TGCAGCGTTCGGACCATGAACACTGAAGCTTTCTTT
CSVRTMNTEAFF